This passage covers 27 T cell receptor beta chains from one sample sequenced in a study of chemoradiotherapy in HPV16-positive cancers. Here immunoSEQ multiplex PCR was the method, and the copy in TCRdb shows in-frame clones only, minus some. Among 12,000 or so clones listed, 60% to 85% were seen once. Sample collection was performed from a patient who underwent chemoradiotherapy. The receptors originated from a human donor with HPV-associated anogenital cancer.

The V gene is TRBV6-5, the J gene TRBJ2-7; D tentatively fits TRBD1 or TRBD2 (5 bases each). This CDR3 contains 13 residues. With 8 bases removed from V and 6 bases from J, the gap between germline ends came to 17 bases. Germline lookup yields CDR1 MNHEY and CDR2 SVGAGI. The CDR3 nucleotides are TGTGCCAGCCCCGGGACCGATGGAAGCGAGCAGTACTTC. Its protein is CASPGTDGSEQYF.

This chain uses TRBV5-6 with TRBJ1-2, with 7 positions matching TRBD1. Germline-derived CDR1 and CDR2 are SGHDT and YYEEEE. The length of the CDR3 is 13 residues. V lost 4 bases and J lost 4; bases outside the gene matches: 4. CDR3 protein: CASSMGQFYGYTF. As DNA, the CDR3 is TGTGCCAGCAGCATGGGACAGTTCTATGGCTACACCTTC.

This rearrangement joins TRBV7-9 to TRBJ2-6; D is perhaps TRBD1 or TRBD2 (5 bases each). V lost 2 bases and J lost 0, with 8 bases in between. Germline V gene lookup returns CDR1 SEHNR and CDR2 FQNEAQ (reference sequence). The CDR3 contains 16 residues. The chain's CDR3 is CASSLMGDSGANVLTF. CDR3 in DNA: TGTGCCAGCAGCTTAATGGGGGACTCTGGGGCCAACGTCCTGACTTTC. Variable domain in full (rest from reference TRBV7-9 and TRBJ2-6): DTGVSQNPRHKITKRGQNVTFRCDPISEHNRLYWYRQTLGQGPEFLTYFQNEAQLEKSRLLSDRFSAERPKGSFSTLEIQRTEQGDSAMYLCASSLMGDSGANVLTFGAGSRLTVL.

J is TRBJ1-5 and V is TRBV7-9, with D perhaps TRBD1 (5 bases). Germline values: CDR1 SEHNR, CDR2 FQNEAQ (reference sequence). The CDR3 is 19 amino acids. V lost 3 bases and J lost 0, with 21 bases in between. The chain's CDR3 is CASSFGAGTLIDSNQPQHF. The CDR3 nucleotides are TGTGCCAGCAGCTTCGGGGCCGGGACCCTGATCGATAGCAATCAGCCCCAGCATTTT. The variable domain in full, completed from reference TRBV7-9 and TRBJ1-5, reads DTGVSQNPRHKITKRGQNVTFRCDPISEHNRLYWYRQTLGQGPEFLTYFQNEAQLEKSRLLSDRFSAERPKGSFSTLEIQRTEQGDSAMYLCASSFGAGTLIDSNQPQHFGDGTRLSIL.

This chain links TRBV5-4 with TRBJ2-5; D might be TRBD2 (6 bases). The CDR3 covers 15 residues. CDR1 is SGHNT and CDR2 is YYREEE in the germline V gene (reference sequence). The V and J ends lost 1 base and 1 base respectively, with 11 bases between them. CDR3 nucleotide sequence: TGTGCCAGCAGCTTGCCGGGACTGTTCCAAGAGACCCAGTACTTC. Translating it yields CASSLPGLFQETQYF. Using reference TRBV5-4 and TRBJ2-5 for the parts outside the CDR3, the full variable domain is ETGVTQSPTHLIKTRGQQVTLRCSSQSGHNTVSWYQQALGQGPQFIFQYYREEENGRGNFPPRFSGLQFPNYSSELNVNALELDDSALYLCASSLPGLFQETQYFGPGTRLLVL.

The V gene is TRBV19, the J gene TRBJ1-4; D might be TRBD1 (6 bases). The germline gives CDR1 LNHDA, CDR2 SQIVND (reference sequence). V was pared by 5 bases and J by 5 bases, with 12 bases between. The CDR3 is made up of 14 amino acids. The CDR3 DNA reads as TGTGCCAGTAGTGGACGGACAGAAAATGAAAAACTGTTTTTT. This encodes CASSGRTENEKLFF.

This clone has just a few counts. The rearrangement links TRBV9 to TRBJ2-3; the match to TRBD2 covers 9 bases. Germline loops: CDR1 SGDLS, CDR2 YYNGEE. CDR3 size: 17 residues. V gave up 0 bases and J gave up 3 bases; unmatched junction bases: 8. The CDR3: CASSVVGSGSRTDTQYF. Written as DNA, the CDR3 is TGTGCCAGCAGCGTAGTCGGTAGCGGGAGTAGGACAGATACGCAGTATTTT.

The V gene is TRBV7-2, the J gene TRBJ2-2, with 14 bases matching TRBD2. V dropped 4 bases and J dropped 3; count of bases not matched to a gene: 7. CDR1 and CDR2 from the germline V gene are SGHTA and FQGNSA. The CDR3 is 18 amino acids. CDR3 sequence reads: CASSSRLAGGPDTGELFF. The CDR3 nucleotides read TGTGCCAGCAGCTCGCGACTAGCGGGAGGGCCGGACACCGGGGAGCTGTTTTTT.

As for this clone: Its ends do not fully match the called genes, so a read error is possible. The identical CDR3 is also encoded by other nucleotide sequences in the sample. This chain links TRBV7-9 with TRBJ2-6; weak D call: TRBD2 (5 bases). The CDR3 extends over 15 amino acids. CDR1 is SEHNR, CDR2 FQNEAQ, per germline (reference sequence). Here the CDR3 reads CASSLEGEGANVLTF. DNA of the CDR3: TGTGCCAGTAGCTTAGAGGGAGAAGGGGCCAACGTCCTGACTTTC.

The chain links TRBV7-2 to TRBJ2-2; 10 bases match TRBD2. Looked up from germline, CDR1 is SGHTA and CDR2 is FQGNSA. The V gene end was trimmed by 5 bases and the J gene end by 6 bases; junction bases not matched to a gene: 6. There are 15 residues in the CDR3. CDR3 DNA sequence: TGTGCCAGCAGCGTTCTAGCGGGGGTGTCCGGGGAGCTGTTTTTT. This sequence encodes CASSVLAGVSGELFF.

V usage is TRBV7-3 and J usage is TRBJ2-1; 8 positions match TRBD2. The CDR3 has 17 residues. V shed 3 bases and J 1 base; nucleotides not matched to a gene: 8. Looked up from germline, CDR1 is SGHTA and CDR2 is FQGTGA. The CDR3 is CASSLSGGRSSYNEQFF. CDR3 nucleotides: TGTGCCAGCAGCTTGTCGGGCGGGAGGTCTTCCTACAATGAGCAGTTCTTC.

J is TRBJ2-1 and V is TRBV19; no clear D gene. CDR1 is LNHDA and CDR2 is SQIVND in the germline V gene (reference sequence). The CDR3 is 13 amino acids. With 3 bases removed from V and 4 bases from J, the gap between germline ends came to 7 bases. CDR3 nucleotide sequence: TGTGCCAGTAGTATGTTAAAATACAATGAGCAGTTCTTC. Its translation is CASSMLKYNEQFF.

The DNA of the CDR3 is TGTGCCAGTAGTACTAGCGGGAGGCATAATGAGCAGTTCTTC. It encodes CASSTSGRHNEQFF. This chain joins TRBV19 and TRBJ2-1; 11 positions agree with TRBD2. CDR3 size: 14 residues. Per the germline V gene, CDR1 is LNHDA and CDR2 is SQIVND (reference sequence). V was pared by 4 bases and J by 7 bases, with 3 bases of the junction left unmatched.

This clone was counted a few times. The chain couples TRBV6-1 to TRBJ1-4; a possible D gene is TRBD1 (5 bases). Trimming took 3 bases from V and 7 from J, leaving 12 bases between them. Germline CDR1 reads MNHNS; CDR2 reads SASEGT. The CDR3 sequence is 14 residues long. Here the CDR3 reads CASSDGRGSEKLFF. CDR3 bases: TGTGCCAGCAGTGACGGACGGGGGAGTGAAAAACTGTTTTTT.

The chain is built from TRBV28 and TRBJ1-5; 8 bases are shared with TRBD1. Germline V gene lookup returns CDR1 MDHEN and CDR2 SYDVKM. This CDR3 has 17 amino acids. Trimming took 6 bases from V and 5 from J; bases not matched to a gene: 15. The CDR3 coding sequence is TGTGCCAGCAGCCCCAAATTCCGGGACAGGAGGTATCAGCCCCAGCATTTT. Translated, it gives CASSPKFRDRRYQPQHF. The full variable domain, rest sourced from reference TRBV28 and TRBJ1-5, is DVKVTQSSRYLVKRTGEKVFLECVQDMDHENMFWYRQDPGLGLRLIYFSYDVKMKEKGDIPEGYSVSREKKERFSLILESASTNQTSMYLCASSPKFRDRRYQPQHFGDGTRLSIL.

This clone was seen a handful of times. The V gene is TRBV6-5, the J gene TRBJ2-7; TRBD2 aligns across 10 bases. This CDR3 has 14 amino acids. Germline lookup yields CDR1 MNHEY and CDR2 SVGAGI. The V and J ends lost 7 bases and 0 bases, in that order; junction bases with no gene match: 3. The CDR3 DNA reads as TGTGCCAGCATGGCTAGCGGGAGCTCCTACGAGCAGTACTTC. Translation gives CASMASGSSYEQYF.

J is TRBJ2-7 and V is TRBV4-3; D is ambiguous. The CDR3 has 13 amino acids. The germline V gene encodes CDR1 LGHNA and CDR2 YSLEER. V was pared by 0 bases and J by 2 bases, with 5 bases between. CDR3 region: CASSQEQTYEQYF. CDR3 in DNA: TGCGCCAGCAGCCAAGAACAAACCTACGAGCAGTACTTC.

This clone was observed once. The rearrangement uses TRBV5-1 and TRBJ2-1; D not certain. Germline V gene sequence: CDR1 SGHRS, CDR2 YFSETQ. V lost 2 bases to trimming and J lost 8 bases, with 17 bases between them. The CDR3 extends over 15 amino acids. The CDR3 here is CASSFVLNVRDEQFF. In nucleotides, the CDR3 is TGCGCCAGCAGCTTTGTTCTGAATGTTAGGGATGAGCAGTTCTTC. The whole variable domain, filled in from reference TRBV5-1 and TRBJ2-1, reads KAGVTQTPRYLIKTRGQQVTLSCSPISGHRSVSWYQQTPGQGLQFLFEYFSETQRNKGNFPGRFSGRQFSNSRSEMNVSTLELGDSALYLCASSFVLNVRDEQFFGPGTRLTVL.

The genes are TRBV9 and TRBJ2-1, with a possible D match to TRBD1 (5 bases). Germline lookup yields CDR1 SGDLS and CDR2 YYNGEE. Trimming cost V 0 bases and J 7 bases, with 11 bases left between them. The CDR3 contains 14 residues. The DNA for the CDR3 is TGTGCCAGCAGCGTAGGGGGCAGGTGGAATGAGCAGTTCTTC. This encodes CASSVGGRWNEQFF.

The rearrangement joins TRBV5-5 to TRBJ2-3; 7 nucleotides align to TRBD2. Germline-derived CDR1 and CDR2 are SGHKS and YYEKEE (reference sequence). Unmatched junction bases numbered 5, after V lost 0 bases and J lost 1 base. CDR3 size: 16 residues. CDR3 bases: TGTGCCAGCAGCTTGGGCCTAGCGGTCCGCACAGATACGCAGTATTTT. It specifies CASSLGLAVRTDTQYF.

The CDR3 spells CASSQWWPSSYNEQFF. In DNA, the CDR3 is TGCGCCAGCAGTCAGTGGTGGCCAAGCTCCTACAATGAGCAGTTCTTC. The chain links TRBV23-1 to TRBJ2-1; D not resolved. TRBV23-1 is noted as an ORF with a role that remains uncertain. The CDR3 runs to 16 residues. Trimming left V 3 bases short and J 0 bases short, with 12 bases between.

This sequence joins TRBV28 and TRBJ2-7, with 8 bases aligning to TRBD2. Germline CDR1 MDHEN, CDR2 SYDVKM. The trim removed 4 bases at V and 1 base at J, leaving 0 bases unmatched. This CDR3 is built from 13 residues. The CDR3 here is CASSSGGSYEQYF. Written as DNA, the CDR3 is TGTGCCAGCAGTTCGGGGGGGTCCTACGAGCAGTACTTC.

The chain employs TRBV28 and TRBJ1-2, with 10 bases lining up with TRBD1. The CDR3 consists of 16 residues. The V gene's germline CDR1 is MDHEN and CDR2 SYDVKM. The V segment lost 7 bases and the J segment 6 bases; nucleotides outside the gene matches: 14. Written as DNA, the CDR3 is TGTGCCAGCACATGGACAGGGGGGAAATCGGTGAATGGCTACACCTTC. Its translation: CASTWTGGKSVNGYTF.

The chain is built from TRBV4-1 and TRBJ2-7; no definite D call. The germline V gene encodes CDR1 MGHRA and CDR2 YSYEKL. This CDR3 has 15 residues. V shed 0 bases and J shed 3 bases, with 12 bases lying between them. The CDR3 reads CASSQEPAPNYEQYF. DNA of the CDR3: TGCGCCAGCAGCCAAGAGCCCGCCCCGAACTACGAGCAGTACTTC.

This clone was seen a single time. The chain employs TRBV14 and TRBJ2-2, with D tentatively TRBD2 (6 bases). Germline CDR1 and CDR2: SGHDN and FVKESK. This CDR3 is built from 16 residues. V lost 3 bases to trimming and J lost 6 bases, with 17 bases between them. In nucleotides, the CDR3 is TGTGCCAGCAGCCATCTCCGCGGGAAAGGGTCCGGGGAGCTGTTTTTT. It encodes CASSHLRGKGSGELFF.

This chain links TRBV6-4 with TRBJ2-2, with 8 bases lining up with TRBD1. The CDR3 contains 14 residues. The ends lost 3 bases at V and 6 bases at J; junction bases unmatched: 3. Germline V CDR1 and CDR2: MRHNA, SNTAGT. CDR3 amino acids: CASSEMTGAGELFF. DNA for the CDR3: TGTGCCAGCAGTGAGATGACAGGGGCCGGGGAGCTGTTTTTT.

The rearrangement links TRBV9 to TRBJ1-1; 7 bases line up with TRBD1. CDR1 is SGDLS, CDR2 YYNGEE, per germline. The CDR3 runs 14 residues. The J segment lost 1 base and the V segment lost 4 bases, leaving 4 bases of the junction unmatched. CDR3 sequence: CASSPGTENTEAFF. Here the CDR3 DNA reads TGTGCCAGCAGCCCGGGGACAGAGAACACTGAAGCTTTCTTT.